This is a list of T cell receptor beta chains from one sample in a study of cytomegalovirus exposure and HLA in healthy donors. Produced via immunoSEQ multiplex PCR; TCRdb's table is partial and in-frame only. This table holds 150,000 or so clones, 85% to 90% found once. The source material was PBMCs. These receptors all stem from a young woman in good health and CMV-seropositive. CDR3s include the opening cysteine and the closing phenylalanine or tryptophan. The order of the fields is J gene, clone size, V gene, D gene, CDR3 protein, CDR3 DNA. D genes are given only for firm matches. Size tells how often a clone was seen (once, few, many) or the class of an expanded clone, and some rows leave it out.

TRBJ2-2	.	TRBV15	TRBD2	CATSSQSGTNTGELFF	TGTGCCACCAGCAGTCAAAGCGGGACGAACACCGGGGAGCTGTTTTTT
TRBJ2-7	.	TRBV5-4	TRBD1	CASSSTGTGTYEQYF	TGTGCCAGCAGCTCCACCGGGACAGGGACCTACGAGCAGTACTTC
TRBJ2-1	.	TRBV5-1	.	CASSPPGYEQFF	TGCGCCAGCAGCCCCCCAGGTTATGAGCAGTTCTTC
TRBJ2-5	.	TRBV4-2	.	CASSQDILETETQYF	TGTGCCAGCAGCCAAGATATCTTGGAGACAGAGACCCAGTACTTC
TRBJ2-2	.	TRBV7-6	TRBD1	CASSLGQGARTGELFF	TGTGCCAGCAGCCTCGGACAGGGGGCTAGGACCGGGGAGCTGTTTTTT
TRBJ2-2	.	TRBV19	TRBD2	CASSIKGLVGELFF	TGTGCCAGTAGTATTAAGGGACTAGTAGGCGAGCTGTTTTTT
TRBJ2-6	few	TRBV18	.	CASSRSGGTGANVLTF	TGTGCCAGCTCACGGTCTGGGGGGACTGGGGCCAACGTCCTGACTTTC
TRBJ2-7	.	TRBV2	TRBD1	CASSPRTGTPYEQYF	TGTGCCAGCAGTCCTAGGACAGGAACTCCCTACGAGCAGTACTTC
TRBJ2-6	.	TRBV19	.	CASSLLWESGANVLTF	TGTGCCAGTAGCCTTTTATGGGAGTCTGGGGCCAACGTCCTGACTTTC
TRBJ2-2	.	TRBV11-3	.	CASEERLTGELFF	TGTGCATCGGAAGAGCGCCTAACCGGGGAGCTGTTTTTT
TRBJ1-2	few	TRBV28	.	CAISGRRGYTF	TGTGCCATCTCTGGGAGGAGGGGCTACACCTTC